A selection of T cell receptor beta chains follows, all from one sample in a study of blood T cells in healthy people across ages. TCRdb recomputed calls from the 5' RACE reads with MiXCR, one row per CDR3 protein. The sample contains hundreds of thousands of distinct CDR3 sequences, roughly 56% of which appear only once. Source material: blood. Source of these receptors: a man between 35 and 55 years old in good health. Both conserved end residues are part of each CDR3. D genes are given only for firm matches. The size of a clone is reported for some rows only, either as once, few or many, or as a class for expanded clones.

v_gene	d_gene	abundance	j_gene	CDR3aa	CDR3nt
TRBV7-2	.	.	TRBJ2-5	CASSLGPGFQETQYF	TGTGCCAGCAGCCTAGGACCGGGTTTCCAAGAGACCCAGTACTTC
TRBV11-2	.	.	TRBJ2-3	CASSLGALNPYTDTQYF	TGTGCCAGCAGCTTAGGAGCCCTCAACCCTTACACAGATACGCAGTATTTT
TRBV6-5	.	few	TRBJ2-1	CASSYSRLNSQQFF	TGTGCCAGCAGTTACTCACGTTTAAACTCTCAGCAGTTCTTC
TRBV9	.	.	TRBJ2-3	CASSIGDTQYF	TGTGCCAGCAGCATTGGAGATACGCAGTATTTT
TRBV29-1	.	.	TRBJ2-1	CSVPKGGSSYNEQFF	TGCAGCGTTCCAAAGGGGGGGAGCTCCTACAATGAGCAGTTCTTC
TRBV7-2	TRBD2	.	TRBJ2-3	CASSLGLAGGSDTQYF	TGTGCCAGCAGCTTAGGACTAGCGGGAGGGTCAGATACGCAGTATTTT
TRBV9	.	few	TRBJ1-6	CASSPTRTPLHF	TGTGCCAGCAGCCCGACCAGGACACCCCTCCACTTT
TRBV7-6	TRBD1	once	TRBJ1-5	CASSSGTGAPGGQPQHF	TGTGCCAGCAGCTCCGGGACAGGGGCCCCTGGGGGTCAGCCCCAGCATTTT
TRBV5-1	TRBD2	.	TRBJ2-1	CASSLGTSGRAYNEQFF	TGCGCCAGCAGCTTAGGGACTAGCGGGAGGGCCTACAATGAGCAGTTCTTC
TRBV20-1	TRBD1	.	TRBJ2-5	CSARDSSSGGRTPIQETQYF	TGCAGTGCCCGGGACAGCTCGTCAGGGGGCCGCACCCCGATTCAAGAGACCCAGTACTTC
TRBV12-3/TRBV12-4	.	many	TRBJ1-2	CASSLDGDYGYTF	TGTGCCAGCAGCTTGGACGGCGACTATGGCTACACCTTC
TRBV28	.	.	TRBJ2-7	CASSESPSGYEQYF	TGTGCCAGCAGCGAAAGCCCCTCGGGGTACGAGCAGTACTTC
TRBV4-3	TRBD1	.	TRBJ2-3	CASSQDTQGAFSTDTQYF	TGCGCCAGCAGCCAAGACACACAGGGGGCCTTTAGCACAGATACGCAGTATTTT
TRBV5-8	.	few	TRBJ2-3	CASSLEAFTDTQYF	TGTGCCAGCAGCTTGGAGGCCTTCACAGATACGCAGTATTTT
TRBV7-2	.	.	TRBJ2-5	CASSADGRYQETQYF	TGTGCCAGCAGCGCCGATGGCCGGTATCAAGAGACCCAGTACTTC
TRBV5-1	TRBD2	.	TRBJ2-7	CASERVPSGLTYGQYF	TGCGCCAGCGAGAGGGTTCCTAGCGGCTTAACCTACGGGCAGTACTTC
TRBV5-1	TRBD2	.	TRBJ2-3	CASRLRGAQDTQYF	TGCGCCAGCAGATTGCGGGGGGCGCAAGATACGCAGTATTTT
TRBV5-4	TRBD1	.	TRBJ2-7	CASRPGTGGPYEQYF	TGTGCCAGCAGACCCGGGACAGGGGGTCCCTACGAGCAGTACTTC
TRBV27	.	few	TRBJ2-7	CASSLEARSTPGEQYF	TGTGCCAGCAGTTTAGAGGCTAGGTCAACGCCGGGGGAGCAGTACTTC
TRBV6-6	.	.	TRBJ1-4	CASRPYRDGTNEKLFF	TGTGCCAGCAGACCATACAGGGACGGGACTAATGAAAAACTGTTTTTT
TRBV20-1	.	.	TRBJ1-2	CSAVPGSSNYGYTF	TGCAGTGCTGTGCCGGGAAGCTCTAACTATGGCTACACCTTC
TRBV20-1	TRBD2	few	TRBJ2-5	CRVGLAGGRETQYF	TGCAGGGTGGGACTAGCGGGGGGGCGCGAGACCCAGTACTTC
TRBV27	.	.	TRBJ2-7	CASSNTGNYEQYF	TGTGCCAGCAGCAACACAGGGAACTACGAGCAGTACTTC
TRBV6-6	TRBD2	.	TRBJ2-5	CASSQGLGGYNEQYF	TGTGCCAGCAGCCAGGGACTAGGAGGATACAATGAGCAGTACTTC
TRBV27	TRBD1	.	TRBJ1-4	CASSLHLTGGEKLFF	TGTGCCAGCAGTTTACATCTGACAGGGGGTGAAAAACTGTTTTTT
TRBV7-2	.	few	TRBJ1-2	CASSLVVSEGARYGYTF	TGTGCCAGCAGCTTAGTTGTTAGTGAAGGGGCCCGCTATGGCTACACCTTC
TRBV29-1	TRBD1	.	TRBJ2-5	CSVEYPKQGQETQYF	TGCAGCGTTGAATATCCTAAACAGGGGCAAGAGACCCAGTACTTC
TRBV12-3/TRBV12-4	.	once	TRBJ2-7	CASSRTRATRYEQYF	TGTGCCAGCAGTCGGACAAGGGCCACTCGGTACGAGCAGTACTTC
TRBV18	TRBD2	.	TRBJ2-3	CASSPGLARVSFTDTQYF	TGTGCCAGCTCACCCGGACTAGCGAGAGTGTCTTTCACAGATACGCAGTATTTT
TRBV7-9	TRBD1	once	TRBJ1-5	CASSPTTGGPNQPQHF	TGTGCCAGCAGCCCAACGACAGGGGGCCCCAATCAGCCCCAGCATTTT
TRBV4-2	TRBD2	.	TRBJ2-3	CASSQERSGGTDTQYF	TGTGCCAGCAGCCAAGAACGTAGCGGGGGAACAGATACGCAGTATTTT
TRBV29-1	.	.	TRBJ1-1	CSVGGSMNTEAFF	TGCAGCGTTGGCGGTAGTATGAACACTGAAGCTTTCTTT
TRBV5-4	TRBD1	.	TRBJ2-7	CASSLAPDRGHEQYF	TGTGCCAGCAGCTTGGCCCCGGACAGGGGGCACGAGCAGTACTTC
TRBV29-1	.	.	TRBJ2-4	CSVEDRSIQYF	TGCAGCGTTGAAGATCGAAGCATTCAGTACTTC
TRBV7-9	.	.	TRBJ1-6	CASSMDESPLHF	TGTGCCAGCAGCATGGACGAATCACCCCTCCACTTT
TRBV25-1	.	few	TRBJ1-2	CASSEESNRVFDGYTF	TGTGCCAGCAGTGAAGAGTCCAACAGGGTGTTTGATGGCTACACCTTC
TRBV9	.	.	TRBJ1-4	CASRRTGTEKLFF	TGTGCCAGCAGGCGTACAGGGACTGAAAAACTGTTTTTT
TRBV5-1	TRBD2	.	TRBJ2-1	CASSLAGAGEQFF	TGTGCCAGCAGTTTAGCGGGGGCCGGTGAGCAGTTCTTC
TRBV9	.	few	TRBJ2-1	CASSVVWNEQFF	TGTGCCAGCAGCGTAGTGTGGAATGAGCAGTTCTTC
TRBV7-8	TRBD1	.	TRBJ1-4	CASNLAQGASEKLFF	TGTGCCAGCAACTTAGCGCAGGGGGCTAGCGAAAAACTGTTTTTT
TRBV5-1	.	few	TRBJ2-5	CASSSQDVQETQYF	TGCGCCAGCAGCTCTCAGGACGTACAAGAGACCCAGTACTTC